This T cell receptor beta chain is drawn from a study of CD8 T cells in Susac syndrome. This clonotype came up a few times. Random hexamers were used to reverse transcribe the RNA input (about 0.45 to 1 ug). Each CDR3 protein gets one entry after TCRdb re-called the immunoSEQ multiplex PCR reads with MiXCR. The sample has more than 100,000 distinct CDR3 sequences, roughly 80% seen once. Germline CDR1 MNHEY, CDR2 SMNVEV (reference sequence). This CDR3 contains 16 residues. Trimming at V came to 5 bases and at J to 7 bases, leaving 12 bases not matched to a gene. The clonotype comes from a human donor with multiple sclerosis. Material for sequencing was CD8+ T cells from PBMCs. The rearrangement joins TRBV27 to TRBJ2-7, with TRBD2 matching over 12 bases. The CDR3 sequence: CASSLSSGGVSWEQYF. CDR3 in DNA: TGTGCCAGCAGTCTCTCTAGCGGGGGGGTGTCTTGGGAGCAGTACTTC.